This T cell receptor (beta chain) was captured by sequencing in a study of Ad26.COV2.S vaccination and SARS-CoV-2 variants. Whole-study results and caveats: The TCR breadth and depth analyses may have produced an underestimate of total T cell responses. Recipients of vaccine and of placebo showed similar breadth of their non-spike TCR repertoires. Vaccinated individuals (as opposed to placebo recipients) had higher spike-specific TCR breadth. The breadth of spike-specific CD8+ and CD4+ T cell responses after vaccination was reportedly substantial.

Sequenced by immunoSEQ multiplex PCR; TCRdb stores in-frame clones only, minus some. The table has about 180,000 clones, around nine tenths seen once; the top ten hold about 5.5%. Turning to this clone: The antigen is undetermined.

The sequencing here drew on peripheral blood, taken after recovery from COVID-19. The sequence was obtained from a human donor who had recovered from COVID-19.

This CDR3 reads CASSLAPRLQPQHF. CDR3 nucleotides: TGTGCCAGCAGCTTAGCGCCCCGGCTACAGCCCCAGCATTTT. The chain has TRBV7-8 and TRBJ1-5; D not certain. This CDR3 comprises 14 residues. CDR1 and CDR2 (germline): SGHVS, FQNEAQ. V was clipped by 0 bases and J by 7 bases, with 10 bases between them. The full variable domain, its missing parts supplied by reference TRBV7-8 and TRBJ1-5, is GAGVSQSPRYKVAKRGQDVALRCDPISGHVSLFWYQQALGQGPEFLTYFQNEAQLDKSGLPSDRFFAERPEGSVSTLKIQRTQQEDSAVYLCASSLAPRLQPQHFGDGTRLSIL.